Listed here is a single T cell receptor beta chain. This specimen belongs to a study of blood T cell repertoires in COVID-19. In the study overall: The analysed material was cDNA or gDNA that came from T cells, B-cell-depleted T cells, or PBMCs.

The V end lost 5 bases, the J end lost 3 bases, and 11 bases lay between the germline ends. CDR3 length: 15 residues. Germline V CDR1 and CDR2: LNHDA, SQIVND (reference sequence). Original methodology: Quantification of nucleated cells was approximated via reference gene primer amplification. Generated by immunoSEQ multiplex PCR, the TCRdb table keeps only in-frame clones and is missing some. V, J and clone size were drawn from that table, and D and trimming were deduced from the DNA. Of a few hundred thousand clones in the sample, roughly 80% were seen once. The genes are TRBV19 and TRBJ2-6; maybe TRBD1 (6 bases). Input material: peripheral blood. This receptor was identified in a woman aged 18-29 years with acute or convalescent COVID-19. CDR3: CASSSQGYGANVLTF. CDR3 DNA: TGTGCCAGTAGTTCTCAGGGGTATGGGGCCAACGTCCTGACTTTC.